The next 23 T cell receptor beta chains were all read from a single sample in a study of blood T cell repertoires in COVID-19. Profiled with immunoSEQ multiplex PCR; TCRdb holds only in-frame clones, not every one. This table has tens of thousands of clones, around 77% appearing once. Sequencing input: peripheral blood. Receptors originate from a man older than 75 with active or convalescent COVID-19.

In regard to this clone: Without the conserved terminal phenylalanine or tryptophan, this CDR3 likely stems from a read error. The J gene is TRBJ1-1, the V gene TRBV7-6, with no clear D. The V gene's germline CDR1 is SGHVS and CDR2 FNYEAQ. The V end lost 2 bases, the J end lost 7 bases, and 8 bases lay between the germline ends. The CDR3 covers 12 residues. CDR3 bases: TGTGCCAGCAGCTTACCTTTTGGTGAAGCTTTCCTT. Translating it yields CASSLPFGEAFL.

The CDR3 loop is CATSQGSNTEAFF. CDR3 bases: TGTGCCACCAGCCAGGGAAGCAACACTGAAGCTTTCTTT. The chain uses TRBV24-1 and TRBJ1-1, with a weak D call TRBD1 (5 bases). Germline V gene data show CDR1 as KGHDR and CDR2 as SFDVKD. Trimming took off 7 bases at V and 2 bases at J, with 10 bases between the two ends. This CDR3 has 13 residues.

V is TRBV9 and J is TRBJ2-1; 9 bases line up with TRBD2. The ends lost 3 bases at V and 9 bases at J; junction bases unmatched: 16. The V gene's germline CDR1 is SGDLS and CDR2 YYNGEE. CDR3 size: 17 residues. This CDR3 reads CASSAPRGGGGRGEQFF. The CDR3 DNA reads as TGTGCCAGCAGCGCCCCGCGGGGCGGGGGGGGCCGAGGTGAGCAGTTCTTC.

This chain connects TRBV2 to TRBJ2-2; 7 nucleotides align to TRBD2. V trimming: 2 bases; J trimming: 0 bases; junction bases outside the gene matches: 3. The CDR3 consists of 16 residues. Germline loops: CDR1 SNHLY, CDR2 FYNNEI. The CDR3 nucleotides read TGTGCCAGCAGTGAACTCGGGACTACGAACACCGGGGAGCTGTTTTTT. Translation: CASSELGTTNTGELFF.

J is TRBJ2-5 and V is TRBV11-3; a possible D gene is TRBD2 (5 bases). This CDR3 has 13 amino acids. Trimming pared 5 bases from V and 5 bases from J, leaving 12 bases between. Germline CDR1 is SGHNT and CDR2 is YENEEA. CDR3 amino acids: CASSTLAAETQYF. Here the CDR3 DNA reads TGTGCCAGCAGCACGCTAGCAGCCGAGACCCAGTACTTC.

This clone was seen ten or more times. The chain joins TRBV5-4 to TRBJ2-7, with D possibly TRBD2 on 6 matching bases. In germline, CDR1 is SGHNT, CDR2 YYREEE (reference sequence). V lost 0 bases and J lost 3, with 13 bases in between. This CDR3 spans 15 amino acids. CDR3 nucleotide sequence: TGTGCCAGCAGCTTGGGAGGGCGGGACCTCTACGAGCAGTACTTC. Translation gives CASSLGGRDLYEQYF.

The genes are TRBV19 and TRBJ1-3; tentative D call: TRBD1 (6 bases). Trimming took 6 bases from V and 0 from J, leaving 18 bases between them. Germline lookup yields CDR1 LNHDA and CDR2 SQIVND (reference sequence). This CDR3 has 17 residues. The CDR3 protein is CASSLWGQPSSGNTIYF. The CDR3 DNA reads as TGTGCCAGTAGCCTCTGGGGACAACCGAGCTCTGGAAACACCATATATTTT.

The chain carries TRBV5-1 and TRBJ2-3; 8 bases fit TRBD2. V trimming: 0 bases; J trimming: 5 bases; junction bases outside the gene matches: 11. Germline V gene lookup returns CDR1 SGHRS and CDR2 YFSETQ. The length of the CDR3 is 17 residues. CDR3 sequence reads: CASSLALPGLDGDTQYF. The CDR3 DNA follows: TGCGCCAGCAGCTTGGCACTGCCGGGACTAGACGGAGATACGCAGTATTTT.

This clone was detected only a few times. V gene TRBV7-9 combines with J gene TRBJ2-7; possible D gene TRBD1, 6 bases. V lost 3 bases and J 4 bases, leaving 16 bases between the germline ends. The V gene's germline CDR1 is SEHNR and CDR2 FQNEAQ (reference sequence). The CDR3 has 15 residues. CDR3 protein: CASSLTGSLGYEQYF. The CDR3 region has the DNA TGTGCCAGCAGCTTGACAGGCAGCCTGGGTTACGAGCAGTACTTC.

The V call is TRBV18, the J call TRBJ1-5, with D perhaps matching TRBD1 (5 bases). Germline assignment: CDR1 KGHSH and CDR2 LQKENI. Trimming cost V 2 bases and J 5 bases, with 10 bases left between them. CDR3 length equals 14 residues. In DNA form, the CDR3 reads TGTGCCAGCTCACCAACAGGCGGTGATCAGCCCCAGCATTTT. This sequence encodes CASSPTGGDQPQHF.

The chain has TRBV2 and TRBJ2-1; D possibly corresponds to TRBD2 (7 bases). The germline gives CDR1 SNHLY, CDR2 FYNNEI. V was trimmed by 6 bases and J by 8 bases, leaving 32 bases between them. The CDR3 totals 19 residues. The CDR3 DNA follows: TGTGCCAGCAGCGCTAGGGGGATTCAAGGCGGGGGCCGGAAGGATGAGCAGTTCTTC. The encoded protein is CASSARGIQGGGRKDEQFF.

The chain has TRBV5-1 and TRBJ2-3, with 10 bases identical to TRBD2. The CDR3 extends over 17 amino acids. J gave up 4 bases and V 2 bases, and 10 bases lay outside the gene matches. Germline V lookup: CDR1 SGHRS, CDR2 YFSETQ. CDR3 region: CASSFGGSGGASDTQYF. CDR3 nucleotide sequence: TGCGCCAGCAGCTTTGGTGGGAGCGGGGGGGCTTCAGATACGCAGTATTTT.

The chain recombines TRBV23-1 with TRBJ2-6; D ambiguous. TRBV23-1 is an ORF, and what it does is uncertain. Deletions cut 11 bases from V and 2 bases from J, with 16 bases between. The CDR3 has 15 amino acids. The CDR3 coding sequence is TGCGCCCCCGGGTGGTATCGGCCTGGGGCCAACGTCCTGACTTTC. Amino acid sequence: CAPGWYRPGANVLTF.

This rearrangement joins TRBV19 to TRBJ1-2; the D gene is possibly TRBD1 (5 bases). CDR1 and CDR2 (germline): LNHDA, SQIVND (reference sequence). CDR3 length: 17 amino acids. V lost 0 bases to trimming and J lost 4 bases, with 18 bases between them. The CDR3 sequence: CASSIDGHRSNLYGYTF. CDR3 in DNA: TGTGCCAGTAGTATAGATGGGCACAGGAGCAATCTCTATGGCTACACCTTC.

In this sample, this clone turned up a few times. V gene TRBV7-2 combines with J gene TRBJ2-1, with 7 bases identical to TRBD2. With V trimmed by 11 bases and J by 11 bases, 21 bases remained unmatched. Looked up from germline, CDR1 is SGHTA and CDR2 is FQGNSA. This CDR3 is 15 amino acids long. CDR3 sequence: CARRGSGVESRKQFF. Written as DNA, the CDR3 is TGTGCCCGGCGAGGAAGCGGGGTGGAGTCGAGGAAGCAGTTCTTC.

This rearrangement joins TRBV6-2 or TRBV6-3 to TRBJ2-1; tentatively, D is TRBD2 (6 bases). CDR3 size: 16 residues. The germline CDR1 and CDR2 sequences are MNHEY and SVGEGT. V gave up 6 bases and J gave up 2 bases, with 17 bases separating them. CDR3 DNA: TGTGCCAGCAGCCCCAGTTCGGGAGAAGCCTACAATGAGCAGTTCTTC. Its protein product is CASSPSSGEAYNEQFF.

The chain employs TRBV3-1 (or the pseudogene TRBV3-2) and TRBJ1-6; 7 positions agree with TRBD1. Germline lookup yields CDR1 LGHDT and CDR2 YNNKEL (reference sequence). The CDR3 runs to 11 residues. Trimming at V came to 3 bases and at J to 17 bases, leaving 4 bases not matched to a gene. CDR3 sequence reads: CASSHRGTVHF. As DNA, the CDR3 is TGTGCCAGCAGCCATCGGGGGACAGTCCACTTT.

This chain connects TRBV28 to TRBJ2-3; 8 nucleotides agree with TRBD2. The CDR3 length is 14 residues. Trimming cost V 8 bases and J 6 bases; bases outside gene matches: 10. Germline CDR1 MDHEN, CDR2 SYDVKM. The CDR3 DNA reads as TGTGCCAGCCGGGGGGGGCTATTCACCGATACGCAGTATTTT. It specifies CASRGGLFTDTQYF. The complete variable domain, with remaining parts taken from reference TRBV28 and TRBJ2-3, reads DVKVTQSSRYLVKRTGEKVFLECVQDMDHENMFWYRQDPGLGLRLIYFSYDVKMKEKGDIPEGYSVSREKKERFSLILESASTNQTSMYLCASRGGLFTDTQYFGPGTRLTVL.

This rearrangement joins TRBV2 to TRBJ2-1, with 9 bases that match TRBD1. From germline, CDR1 is SNHLY and CDR2 FYNNEI. The CDR3 consists of 19 residues. V lost 7 bases to trimming and J lost 0 bases; unmatched junction nucleotides: 16. The CDR3 reads CASNIPGQGGESSYNEQFF. In DNA, the CDR3 is TGTGCCAGCAATATTCCGGGACAGGGTGGGGAGAGCTCCTACAATGAGCAGTTCTTC.

The chain couples TRBV28 to TRBJ2-7, with 10 bases aligning to TRBD2. In germline, CDR1 is MDHEN, CDR2 SYDVKM. The length of the CDR3 is 15 residues. Trimming at V came to 5 bases and at J to 2 bases, leaving 6 bases not matched to a gene. The DNA for the CDR3 is TGTGCCAGCAGTCCAGCTGGGACTAGCGCCTACGAGCAGTACTTC. Amino acids: CASSPAGTSAYEQYF.

A few counts support this clone. The chain recombines TRBV7-2 with TRBJ1-2, with D maybe TRBD1 (6 bases). The V gene's germline CDR1 is SGHTA and CDR2 FQGNSA. Deletions cut 1 base from V and 4 bases from J, with 22 bases between. CDR3 size: 18 residues. The CDR3 coding sequence is TGTGCCAGCAGCTTAGAGTTTTACGCAGGCGAAGGGGGCTATGGCTACACCTTC. It specifies CASSLEFYAGEGGYGYTF.

This clone was picked up many times. The V gene is TRBV5-1, the J gene TRBJ2-3, with D perhaps TRBD2 (7 bases). Germline V lookup: CDR1 SGHRS, CDR2 YFSETQ. V was shortened by 5 bases and J by 4 bases, with 14 bases between the two germline ends. The CDR3 extends over 14 amino acids. This CDR3 reads CASSNIGGADTQYF. CDR3 DNA: TGCGCCAGCAGTAATATAGGGGGGGCAGATACGCAGTATTTT. The full variable domain, completed using reference TRBV5-1 and TRBJ2-3, is KAGVTQTPRYLIKTRGQQVTLSCSPISGHRSVSWYQQTPGQGLQFLFEYFSETQRNKGNFPGRFSGRQFSNSRSEMNVSTLELGDSALYLCASSNIGGADTQYFGPGTRLTVL.

The V call is TRBV7-9, the J call TRBJ2-1, with 10 bases lining up with TRBD1. The germline V gene encodes CDR1 SEHNR and CDR2 FQNEAQ (reference sequence). The CDR3 runs 16 residues. V was clipped by 1 base and J by 3 bases; unmatched bases: 3. The CDR3 is CASSLGDRGFYNEQFF. The CDR3 bases are TGTGCCAGCAGCTTAGGGGACAGGGGTTTCTACAATGAGCAGTTCTTC.